This paragraph reports one TCR beta chain. Antigen unknown. The data are from a study of cytomegalovirus exposure and HLA in healthy donors. The study, taken as a whole, reports: According to a later analysis, donors in an Asian-associated ancestry cluster reportedly had fewer N-insertions than the roughly 670-donor mean. The records held CMV serostatus as the only immune exposure information. Rare TCR sequences dominated, though some public TCRs recurred in many donors. Confirmation was obtained in vitro that a few CMV-associated chains are specific for CMV antigens.

This PCR relied on a set of 60 Vbeta primers and 13 Jbeta primers. Sequenced by immunoSEQ multiplex PCR; TCRdb stores in-frame clones only, minus some. Among over 100,000 clones listed, 70% to 80% were seen once. The germline CDR1 and CDR2 sequences are MNHEY and SVGAGI. The length of the CDR3 is 15 residues. With 8 bases clipped from V and 4 bases from J, the junction kept 11 bases outside the gene matches. This chain joins TRBV6-5 and TRBJ2-5, with 9 positions matching TRBD1. The sequence derives from a woman aged 35 to 49 in good health and CMV-seropositive. Sequenced sample: PBMCs. CDR3 sequence: CASGPRDRVRETQYF. CDR3 bases: TGTGCCAGCGGACCTCGGGACAGGGTAAGAGAGACCCAGTACTTC.